The clone carrying this T cell receptor beta chain was counted at least ten times. The source of the sample is a study of regulatory T cells in long-lasting Graves disease. Both iRepertoire HTBI primers and Arm-PCR of CDR3 regions were used to build the TCR beta libraries. TCRdb processed the multiplex PCR reads anew with MiXCR; each CDR3 protein has one entry. Of 680,000 or so distinct CDR3 sequences listed, less than 20% are singletons. The germline V gene encodes CDR1 SEHNR and CDR2 FQNEAQ (reference sequence). This CDR3 has 14 residues. Trimming cost V 3 bases and J 1 base, with 9 bases left between them. As for time point: newly diagnosed GD, antithyroid drugs for less than 3 months. PBMCs provided the RNA from which the TCR library was made. These same records also appear under a second study, on T cells in Graves' hyperthyroidism and ophthalmopathy.

The source is a woman in her 30s with Graves disease. The sequencing used peripheral blood mononuclear cells (PBMCs), collected at new diagnosis, from a patient treated with antithyroid drugs. The genes are TRBV7-9 and TRBJ2-5; D gene unclear. The CDR3 DNA sequence: TGTGCCAGCAGCTTGCTCCTAGGCCAAGAGACCCAGTACTTC. Amino acids: CASSLLLGQETQYF. Full variable domain (remainder filled in from reference TRBV7-9 and TRBJ2-5): DTGVSQNPRHKITKRGQNVTFRCDPISEHNRLYWYRQTLGQGPEFLTYFQNEAQLEKSRLLSDRFSAERPKGSFSTLEIQRTEQGDSAMYLCASSLLLGQETQYFGPGTRLLVL.